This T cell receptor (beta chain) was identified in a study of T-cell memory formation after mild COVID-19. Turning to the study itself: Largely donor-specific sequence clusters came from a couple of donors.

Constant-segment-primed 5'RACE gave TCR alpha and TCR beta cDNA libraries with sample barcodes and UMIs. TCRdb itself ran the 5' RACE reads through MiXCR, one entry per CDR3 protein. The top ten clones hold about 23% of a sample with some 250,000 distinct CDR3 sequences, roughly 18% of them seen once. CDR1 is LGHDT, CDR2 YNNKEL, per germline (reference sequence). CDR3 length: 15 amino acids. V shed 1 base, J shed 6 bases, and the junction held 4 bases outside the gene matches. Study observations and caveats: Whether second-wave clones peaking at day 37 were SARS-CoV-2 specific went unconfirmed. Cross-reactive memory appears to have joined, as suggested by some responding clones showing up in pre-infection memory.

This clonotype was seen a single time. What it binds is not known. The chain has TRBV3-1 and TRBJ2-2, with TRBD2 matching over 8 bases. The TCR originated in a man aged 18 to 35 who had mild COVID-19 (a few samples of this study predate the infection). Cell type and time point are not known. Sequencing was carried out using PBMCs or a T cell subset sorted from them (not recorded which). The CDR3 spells CASSQGPGGAGELFF. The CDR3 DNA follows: TGTGCCAGCAGCCAAGGACCGGGGGGGGCCGGGGAGCTGTTTTTT.